These 13 T cell receptor beta chains originate from one sample sequenced in a study of blood T cell repertoires in COVID-19 (dated by TCRdb to about 2020). Library generation was performed with the immunoSEQ multiplex PCR assay. The immuneACCESS repertoire file appears here via TCRdb, limited to in-frame rearrangements. These files lack a portion of the clones; in checked studies, under half of the deficit traces to unresolved V genes, and the cause of the others is not known. Present in this sample are just under 350,000 clones, under 95% of which were seen just once. In total, the top ten clones hold 3% to 4% of the sample. Source material: peripheral blood. These receptors originate from a woman aged 18-30 years who had recovered from COVID-19.

The V and J genes are TRBV7-7 and TRBJ2-5; 9 nucleotides line up with TRBD1. Trimming at V came to 5 bases and at J to 5 bases, leaving 9 bases not matched to a gene. CDR3 size: 15 residues. Germline V gene lookup returns CDR1 SSHAT and CDR2 FNYEAQ (reference sequence). The CDR3 DNA follows: TGTGCCAGCAGCACCGGACAGGGGCGACGGGAGACCCAGTACTTC. It translates to CASSTGQGRRETQYF. Looking up the rest from reference TRBV7-7 and TRBJ2-5 gives the full variable domain: GAGVSQSPRYKVTKRGQDVTLRCDPISSHATLYWYQQALGQGPEFLTYFNYEAQPDKSGLPSDRFSAERPEGSISTLTIQRTEQRDSAMYRCASSTGQGRRETQYFGPGTRLLVL.

The chain uses TRBV5-1 and TRBJ2-3; TRBD2 is a possible D gene (5 bases). Germline-derived CDR1 and CDR2 are SGHRS and YFSETQ. V gave up 4 bases and J gave up 6 bases, with 15 bases separating them. This CDR3 is built from 14 residues. CDR3 coding DNA: TGCGCCAGCAGCCAGGACTCCCCTGGCGATACGCAGTATTTT. It codes for CASSQDSPGDTQYF.

V and J are TRBV29-1 and TRBJ2-2; D perhaps matches TRBD2 (6 bases). The V end lost 6 bases, the J end lost 0 bases, and 14 bases lay between the germline ends. The length of the CDR3 is 15 residues. Germline V gene data show CDR1 as SQVTM and CDR2 as ANQGSEA. The DNA for the CDR3 is TGCAGCGTAAGAAGCGGGCTTTCGAACACCGGGGAGCTGTTTTTT. It yields the protein CSVRSGLSNTGELFF.

The V and J genes are TRBV12-3 or TRBV12-4 and TRBJ2-7; a possible D gene is TRBD2 (6 bases). The CDR3 totals 12 residues. V lost 8 bases and J 7 bases, leaving 15 bases between the germline ends. The CDR3 DNA sequence: TGTGCCAGCTCTCTCACAGCGGGTGAGCAGTACGTC. This gives the protein CASSLTAGEQYV.

J is TRBJ2-7 and V is TRBV5-1; TRBD1 is a possible D gene (6 bases). From germline, CDR1 is SGHRS and CDR2 YFSETQ. CDR3 length: 13 residues. V gave up 8 bases and J gave up 4 bases, with 16 bases separating them. DNA for the CDR3: TGCGCCAGGGGGACACAGGGTTATTACGAGCAGTACGTC. This sequence encodes CARGTQGYYEQYV.

This clone was seen only once. The chain recombines TRBV4-1 with TRBJ2-1, with TRBD2 identical over 11 bases. The V gene's germline CDR1 is MGHRA and CDR2 YSYEKL. The CDR3 runs 13 residues. The J segment lost 5 bases and the V segment lost 8 bases, leaving 2 bases of the junction unmatched. The CDR3 sequence: CASGGLADNEQFF. The CDR3 coding sequence is TGCGCCAGCGGGGGACTAGCGGACAATGAGCAGTTCTTC.

V is TRBV5-1 and J is TRBJ2-3; 8 bases align to TRBD1. Unmatched junction bases numbered 4, after V lost 2 bases and J lost 2 bases. CDR3 length: 15 residues. CDR1 and CDR2 from the germline V gene are SGHRS and YFSETQ. CDR3 protein: CASSFGQGVTDTQYF. Here the CDR3 DNA reads TGCGCCAGCAGCTTTGGACAGGGCGTCACAGATACGCAGTATTTT.

This clone was detected only once. V usage is TRBV30 and J usage is TRBJ2-1, with 15 bases matching TRBD2. Trimming removed 3 bases from V and 2 bases from J; junction bases left unmatched: 11. The germline CDR1 and CDR2 sequences are GTSNPN and SVGIG (reference sequence). This CDR3 spans 19 amino acids. The CDR3 DNA reads as TGTGCCTGGAGATCGGGACTAGCGGGAGGACCATCAACCTACAATGAGCAGTTCTTC. Amino acids: CAWRSGLAGGPSTYNEQFF.

The chain combines TRBV12-3 or TRBV12-4 with TRBJ1-2, with D tentatively TRBD1 (5 bases). V was clipped by 6 bases and J by 2 bases, with 10 bases between them. This CDR3 is 13 amino acids long. CDR3 sequence (DNA): TGTGCCAGCAGAGAGGACATCAACTATGGCTACACCTTC. Translating it yields CASREDINYGYTF.

V gene TRBV7-9 combines with J gene TRBJ2-2; 10 positions match TRBD2. CDR3 length: 13 amino acids. Germline V gene lookup returns CDR1 SEHNR and CDR2 FQNEAQ (reference sequence). V gave up 8 bases and J gave up 6 bases; unmatched junction bases: 3. The CDR3 DNA sequence: TGTGCCAGCCAGCGGGAGGGCCCCGGGGAGCTGTTTTTT. Translation gives CASQREGPGELFF.

V and J are TRBV11-2 and TRBJ2-1, with 9 positions matching TRBD2. This CDR3 is 15 amino acids long. CDR1 and CDR2 from the germline V gene are SGHAT and FQNNGV. V trimming: 3 bases; J trimming: 8 bases; junction bases outside the gene matches: 8. For the CDR3, the DNA is TGTGCCAGCAGCTTCGGTGGCGGGAGGGCGGATGAGCAGTTCTTC. Translated, it gives CASSFGGGRADEQFF.

As for this clone: In the same sample, other DNA sequences code for this CDR3. V gene TRBV9 combines with J gene TRBJ1-2; D is perhaps TRBD1 (6 bases). This CDR3 region has 14 residues. The germline V gene encodes CDR1 SGDLS and CDR2 YYNGEE. Trimming cost V 0 bases and J 2 bases, with 8 bases left between them. Written as DNA, the CDR3 is TGTGCCAGCAGCGTAGGACAGGCCAACTATGGCTACACCTTC. Amino acid sequence: CASSVGQANYGYTF.

The chain is built from TRBV7-2 and TRBJ2-2; 10 nucleotides line up with TRBD2. CDR3 length equals 15 residues. Trimming took 3 bases from V and 4 from J; bases not matched to a gene: 2. Germline V gene lookup returns CDR1 SGHTA and CDR2 FQGNSA. CDR3: CASSLGLAPTGELFF. CDR3 coding DNA: TGTGCCAGCAGCTTGGGACTAGCGCCCACCGGGGAGCTGTTTTTT.